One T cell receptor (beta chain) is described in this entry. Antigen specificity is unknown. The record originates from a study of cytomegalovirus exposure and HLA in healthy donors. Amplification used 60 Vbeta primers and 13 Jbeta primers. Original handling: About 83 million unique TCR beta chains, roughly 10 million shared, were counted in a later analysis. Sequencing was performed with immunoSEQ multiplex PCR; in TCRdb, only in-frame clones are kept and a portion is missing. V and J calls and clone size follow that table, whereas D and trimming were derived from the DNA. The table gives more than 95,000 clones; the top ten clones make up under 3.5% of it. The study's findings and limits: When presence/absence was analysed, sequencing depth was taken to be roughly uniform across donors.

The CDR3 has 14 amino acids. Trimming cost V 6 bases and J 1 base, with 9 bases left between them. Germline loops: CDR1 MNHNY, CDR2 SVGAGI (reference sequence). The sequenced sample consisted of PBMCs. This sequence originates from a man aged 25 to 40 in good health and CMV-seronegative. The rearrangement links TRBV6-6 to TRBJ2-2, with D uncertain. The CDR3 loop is CASSIPENTGELFF. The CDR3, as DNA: TGTGCCAGCAGCATCCCAGAGAACACCGGGGAGCTGTTTTTT.